Presented here are 10 T cell receptor beta chains from one specimen sequenced in a study of blood T cell repertoires in COVID-19. The assay was immunoSEQ multiplex PCR, and TCRdb's table has in-frame clones only and misses some. This sample has some 250,000 clones, with around 90% found just once. Material: peripheral blood. Receptors originate from a woman aged 60-75 years with COVID-19, enrolled during active disease.

In nucleotides, the CDR3 is TGCGCCAGCAGTGAGTCGTCGGGTCAGCCCCAGCATTTT. Translating it yields CASSESSGQPQHF. The V gene is TRBV10-2, the J gene TRBJ1-5, with D unclear. Deletions cut 0 bases from V and 6 bases from J, with 6 bases between. The CDR3 has 13 residues. Per germline, CDR1 WSHSY and CDR2 SAAADI.

The chain carries TRBV12-2 and TRBJ2-7; whether TRBD1, the table's D call, matches the DNA was not checked. TRBV12-2 is shown as a pseudogene. This CDR3 comprises 14 residues. CDR3 residues: CASRSQDPGHEQYF. In nucleotides, the CDR3 is TGTGCAAGTCGCTCCCAGGATCCCGGTCACGAGCAGTACTTC.

The V call is TRBV13, the J call TRBJ2-7; 10 bases match TRBD2. The V gene end was trimmed by 5 bases and the J gene end by 7 bases; junction bases not matched to a gene: 14. The CDR3 runs 16 residues. Germline lookup yields CDR1 PRHDT and CDR2 FYEKMQ (reference sequence). CDR3 amino acids: CASSGPSSGRGGEQYF. Here the CDR3 DNA reads TGTGCCAGCAGCGGCCCTTCTAGCGGGAGAGGGGGAGAGCAGTACTTC.

The chain uses TRBV30 and TRBJ2-7; D is possibly TRBD2 (6 bases). This CDR3 is built from 14 residues. The germline gives CDR1 GTSNPN, CDR2 SVGIG (reference sequence). V was cut by 1 base and J by 4 bases, with 14 bases left in between. This chain's CDR3 is CAWSGGGKVYEQYF. CDR3 sequence (DNA): TGTGCCTGGAGTGGTGGAGGGAAAGTATACGAGCAGTACTTC.

V and J are TRBV4-3 and TRBJ2-2; D possibly corresponds to TRBD1 (5 bases). Germline V gene data show CDR1 as LGHNA and CDR2 as YSLEER. The CDR3 extends over 15 amino acids. V was shortened by 3 bases and J by 1 base, with 9 bases between the two germline ends. CDR3 amino acids: CASSQGLENTGELFF. The DNA for the CDR3 is TGCGCCAGCAGCCAGGGGCTAGAGAACACCGGGGAGCTGTTTTTT.

This sequence joins TRBV6-2 or TRBV6-3 and TRBJ2-7, with 8 nucleotides matching TRBD2. V lost 6 bases to trimming and J lost 0 bases; unmatched junction nucleotides: 7. This CDR3 has 15 residues. The V gene's germline CDR1 is MNHEY and CDR2 SVGEGT. The CDR3 bases are TGTGCCAGCAGCTATTTAGCGGGGAGCTCCTACGAGCAGTACTTC. It translates to CASSYLAGSSYEQYF.

The V gene is TRBV5-1, the J gene TRBJ2-1, with D possibly matching TRBD2 (6 bases). Germline values: CDR1 SGHRS, CDR2 YFSETQ. The CDR3 is 14 residues long. V was shortened by 4 bases and J by 12 bases, with 20 bases between the two germline ends. The CDR3 nucleotides are TGCGCCAGCAGCCAGAAGACTCTCGGAGGGGTGCAGTTCTTC. Its protein is CASSQKTLGGVQFF.

This clone was seen a single time. The chain couples TRBV12-3 or TRBV12-4 to TRBJ1-6; TRBD1 agrees at 7 bases. The CDR3 has 13 amino acids. The ends lost 5 bases at V and 5 bases at J; junction bases unmatched: 0. The CDR3 loop reads CASSGTDNSPLHF. In DNA form, the CDR3 reads TGTGCCAGCAGTGGGACAGATAATTCACCCCTCCACTTT.

The CDR3 sequence is CASSRTGFHSPLHF. The CDR3 DNA sequence: TGTGCCAGCAGCAGGACAGGGTTTCATTCACCCCTCCACTTT. This chain uses TRBV5-6 with TRBJ1-6; TRBD1 agrees at 8 bases. The CDR3 runs to 14 residues. V gave up 4 bases and J gave up 8 bases; unmatched junction bases: 5. In germline, CDR1 is SGHDT, CDR2 YYEEEE.

This sequence joins TRBV27 and TRBJ2-7; the match to TRBD2 covers 8 bases. Per the germline V gene, CDR1 is MNHEY and CDR2 is SMNVEV (reference sequence). V gave up 5 bases and J gave up 7 bases; unmatched junction bases: 19. The CDR3 spans 17 residues. DNA of the CDR3: TGTGCCAGCAGTCATTACCCCCAGGTAGCGGGGCCGGAAGAGCAGTACTTC. Translated, it gives CASSHYPQVAGPEEQYF.